The TCR beta chain under discussion was sequenced for a study of shared clonotypes between healthy human individuals. Cells designated naive CD8 were CD45RO-negative and were positively selected for CCR7, with terminally differentiated effector memory CD45RA+ cells excluded. The donors were adults (healthy and HIV-negative) with no recent acute infections or vaccinations. CDR3 length equals 17 residues. Trimming removed 1 base from V and 2 bases from J, with 15 bases in between. Germline-derived CDR1 and CDR2 are MGHDK and SYGVNS. Measured with immunoSEQ multiplex PCR; TCRdb has only the in-frame clones, and not every one. The profile covers around 2,000,000 clones, with about 95% appearing a single time and 0.9% to 1.4% taken by the ten largest.

The V call is TRBV25-1, the J call TRBJ2-1, with a weak D call TRBD1 (6 bases). Sequencing was carried out using naive CD8+ T cells sorted from blood. The TCR comes from a man aged 18 to 29 in good health. The CDR3 region has the DNA TGTGCCAGCAGTGAATTTGCCCAGGGGAACCCCTACAATGAGCAGTTCTTC. Translated: CASSEFAQGNPYNEQFF.